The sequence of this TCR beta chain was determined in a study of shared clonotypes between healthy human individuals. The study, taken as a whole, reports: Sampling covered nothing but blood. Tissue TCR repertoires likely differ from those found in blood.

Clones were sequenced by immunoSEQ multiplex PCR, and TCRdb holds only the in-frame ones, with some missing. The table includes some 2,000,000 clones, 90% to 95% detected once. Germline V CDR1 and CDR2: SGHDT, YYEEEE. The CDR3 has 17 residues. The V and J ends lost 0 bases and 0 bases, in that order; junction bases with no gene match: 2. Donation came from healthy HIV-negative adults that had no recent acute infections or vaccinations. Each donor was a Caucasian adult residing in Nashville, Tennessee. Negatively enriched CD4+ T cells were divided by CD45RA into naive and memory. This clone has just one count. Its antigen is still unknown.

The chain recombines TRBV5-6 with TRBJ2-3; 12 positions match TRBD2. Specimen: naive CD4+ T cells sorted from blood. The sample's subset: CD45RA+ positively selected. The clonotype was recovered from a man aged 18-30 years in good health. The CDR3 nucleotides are TGTGCCAGCAGCTTGGGACTAGCGGGGGAGAGCACAGATACGCAGTATTTT. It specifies CASSLGLAGESTDTQYF.